Below, 20 T cell receptor beta chains from the same sample are listed, as sequenced in a study of T cell responses to AZD1222 COVID-19 vaccine. This table comes from immunoSEQ multiplex PCR, and its TCRdb copy is limited to in-frame clones, with some not included. The repertoire holds around 140,000 clones, 90% to 95% seen once, with about 3.8% in the top ten. The input for sequencing was peripheral blood, taken 28 days after the second AZD1222 dose. Receptors originate from an adult who received the AZD1222 COVID-19 vaccine.

The chain links TRBV18 to TRBJ2-3; D tentatively reads TRBD1 or TRBD2 (6 bases each). V was trimmed by 4 bases and J by 2 bases, leaving 10 bases between them. Germline-derived CDR1 and CDR2 are KGHSH and LQKENI. CDR3 size: 14 residues. CDR3 protein: CASSLGGYTDTQYF. CDR3 sequence (DNA): TGTGCCAGCTCACTCGGGGGCTACACAGATACGCAGTATTTT.

The V and J genes are TRBV6-1 and TRBJ1-1; D unclear. The CDR3 has 11 residues. The germline gives CDR1 MNHNS, CDR2 SASEGT. The V end lost 0 bases, the J end lost 12 bases, and 8 bases lay between the germline ends. CDR3 nucleotide sequence: TGTGCCAGCAGTGAAGCGCAGAGGCCTTTCTTT. Translating it yields CASSEAQRPFF.

The sample holds a few counts of this clone. The chain uses TRBV30 and TRBJ2-7; D is uncertain. The CDR3 consists of 14 residues. The V and J ends lost 6 bases and 3 bases respectively, with 18 bases between them. CDR1 and CDR2 (germline): GTSNPN, SVGIG (reference sequence). The CDR3 region is CACTRPAGIYEQYF. CDR3 coding DNA: TGTGCCTGTACGAGGCCGGCTGGGATCTACGAGCAGTACTTC.

This sequence joins TRBV30 and TRBJ2-1; 9 nucleotides match TRBD2. V lost 2 bases and J lost 5; bases outside the gene matches: 10. The CDR3 length is 16 residues. CDR1 and CDR2 from the germline V gene are GTSNPN and SVGIG (reference sequence). CDR3 amino acids: CAWSLLGAGGNNEQFF. The CDR3, as DNA: TGTGCCTGGAGTCTGCTAGGAGCGGGGGGTAACAATGAGCAGTTCTTC.

This rearrangement joins TRBV2 to TRBJ2-3, with D possibly TRBD2 on 6 matching bases. The CDR3 is made up of 17 amino acids. Trimming removed 2 bases from V and 0 bases from J, with 15 bases in between. In germline, CDR1 is SNHLY, CDR2 FYNNEI. CDR3 loop: CASSESLLARSTDTQYF. CDR3 in DNA: TGTGCCAGCAGTGAATCTCTGCTAGCGCGGAGCACAGATACGCAGTATTTT.

This sequence joins TRBV30 and TRBJ1-3; maybe TRBD1 (6 bases). The CDR3 runs to 16 residues. Germline assignment: CDR1 GTSNPN and CDR2 SVGIG (reference sequence). Trimming removed 5 bases at V and 4 bases at J, with 21 bases between. The CDR3 loop is CAWGRIRGSGGNTIYF. In nucleotides, the CDR3 is TGTGCCTGGGGCCGAATCAGGGGAAGTGGGGGAAACACCATATATTTT. The full variable domain, in which reference TRBV30 and TRBJ1-3 provide the parts outside the CDR3, is SQTIHQWPATLVQPVGSPLSLECTVEGTSNPNLYWYRQAAGRGLQLLFYSVGIGQISSEVPQNLSASRPQDRQFILSSKKLLLSDSGFYLCAWGRIRGSGGNTIYFGEGSWLTVV.

This rearrangement joins TRBV5-1 to TRBJ2-1, with 10 bases aligning to TRBD2. CDR3 length: 16 amino acids. Germline-derived CDR1 and CDR2 are SGHRS and YFSETQ. The V and J ends lost 4 bases and 4 bases, in that order; junction bases with no gene match: 8. The CDR3 loop reads CASSTSAGGAYNEQFF. CDR3 nucleotides: TGCGCCAGCAGCACCTCAGCGGGGGGGGCTTACAATGAGCAGTTCTTC.

The V call is TRBV5-5, the J call TRBJ1-2; D gene uncertain. Germline V lookup: CDR1 SGHKS, CDR2 YYEKEE (reference sequence). Trimming removed 0 bases at V and 1 base at J, with 10 bases between. CDR3 length equals 15 residues. The CDR3 spells CASSLDSAGNYGYTF. Written as DNA, the CDR3 is TGTGCCAGCAGCTTGGACAGCGCCGGTAACTATGGCTACACCTTC.

This clone showed up just once. The CDR3 sequence: CASSYAGQGTEAFF. The CDR3 region has the DNA TGTGCCAGCAGTTACGCAGGGCAAGGAACTGAAGCTTTCTTT. This rearrangement joins TRBV6-5 to TRBJ1-1; D possibly corresponds to TRBD1 (5 bases). CDR1 and CDR2 from the germline V gene are MNHEY and SVGAGI. CDR3 length: 14 amino acids. Trimming removed 2 bases at V and 5 bases at J, with 12 bases between.

The rearrangement uses TRBV6-5 and TRBJ2-1; D unclear. This CDR3 is 13 amino acids long. CDR1 is MNHEY and CDR2 is SVGAGI in the germline V gene. V dropped 7 bases and J dropped 0 bases, with 7 bases sitting between them. Here the CDR3 reads CASKLSSYNEQFF. CDR3 DNA sequence: TGTGCCAGCAAACTGAGCTCCTACAATGAGCAGTTCTTC.

The chain carries TRBV2 and TRBJ2-1; 12 nucleotides agree with TRBD2. V shed 6 bases and J 2 bases; nucleotides not matched to a gene: 2. In germline, CDR1 is SNHLY, CDR2 FYNNEI. This CDR3 is built from 15 residues. CDR3 DNA: TGTGCCAGCAGCGCTAGCGGGGGGGCCTACAATGAGCAGTTCTTC. Protein: CASSASGGAYNEQFF. Full variable domain (rest looked up from reference TRBV2 and TRBJ2-1): EPEVTQTPSHQVTQMGQEVILRCVPISNHLYFYWYRQILGQKVEFLVSFYNNEISEKSEIFDDQFSVERPDGSNFTLKIRSTKLEDSAMYFCASSASGGAYNEQFFGPGTRLTVL.

The V call is TRBV4-3, the J call TRBJ1-2; 8 positions match TRBD1. CDR3 length: 13 residues. The J segment lost 3 bases and the V segment lost 4 bases, leaving 1 base of the junction unmatched. Looked up from germline, CDR1 is LGHNA and CDR2 is YSLEER. The DNA for the CDR3 is TGCGCCAGCAGCCTGGACAGGGACTATGGCTACACCTTC. Its translation is CASSLDRDYGYTF.

This clone was recorded once. The rearrangement joins TRBV15 to TRBJ1-1; D not certain. This CDR3 has 17 residues. V lost 5 bases and J 1 base, leaving 20 bases between the germline ends. Germline CDR1 and CDR2: LNHNV and YYDKDF (reference sequence). The CDR3 nucleotides read TGTGCCACCAGCGACCACATTTGGGCCGAGGGGAACACTGAAGCTTTCTTT. The encoded protein is CATSDHIWAEGNTEAFF. Filled out from reference TRBV15 and TRBJ1-1, the complete variable domain reads DAMVIQNPRYQVTQFGKPVTLSCSQTLNHNVMYWYQQKSSQAPKLLFHYYDKDFNNEADTPDNFQSRRPNTSFCFLDIRSPGLGDTAMYLCATSDHIWAEGNTEAFFGQGTRLTVV.

The chain has TRBV7-3 and TRBJ2-1, with 7 bases fitting TRBD2. The ends lost 2 bases at V and 2 bases at J; junction bases unmatched: 0. From germline, CDR1 is SGHTA and CDR2 FQGTGA. The CDR3 has 14 amino acids. The DNA of the CDR3 is TGTGCCAGCAGCTTAGCGGGAGCCTACAATGAGCAGTTCTTC. The encoded protein is CASSLAGAYNEQFF.

V and J are TRBV28 and TRBJ1-2; 7 positions match TRBD1. Germline CDR1 MDHEN, CDR2 SYDVKM. The CDR3 totals 16 residues. Trimming at V came to 2 bases and at J to 6 bases, leaving 12 bases not matched to a gene. The CDR3 region is CASSLLIISQGHGYTF. The CDR3 nucleotides read TGTGCCAGCAGTTTACTAATAATCTCACAGGGGCATGGCTACACCTTC.

This chain links TRBV11-2 with TRBJ2-7; 8 nucleotides agree with TRBD2. CDR1 and CDR2 from the germline V gene are SGHAT and FQNNGV. Trimming cost V 5 bases and J 2 bases; bases outside gene matches: 5. CDR3 size: 14 residues. The CDR3, as DNA: TGTGCCAGCAGCGAACCGGGACTAGCCTACGAGCAGTACTTC. It is translated as CASSEPGLAYEQYF.

The gene calls are TRBV18 and TRBJ1-1; TRBD1 is a possible D gene (5 bases). The CDR3 has 12 residues. V was shortened by 4 bases and J by 3 bases, with 6 bases between the two germline ends. Germline loops: CDR1 KGHSH, CDR2 LQKENI. CDR3 coding DNA: TGTGCCAGCTCACGGGGGGACACTGAAGCTTTCTTT. It yields the protein CASSRGDTEAFF.

This sequence joins TRBV5-1 and TRBJ2-3; 9 nucleotides agree with TRBD1. The CDR3 contains 17 residues. Trimming took 1 base from V and 1 from J; bases not matched to a gene: 7. Germline V gene lookup returns CDR1 SGHRS and CDR2 YFSETQ. CDR3 amino acids: CASSLYPRDRGTDTQYF. CDR3 sequence (DNA): TGCGCCAGCAGCTTGTATCCCCGGGACAGGGGCACAGATACGCAGTATTTT.

In DNA form, the CDR3 reads TGTGCCAGCAGCTTCTCGGGAAGTAGCGGGAGTACCTACAATGAGCAGTTCTTC. Its protein product is CASSFSGSSGSTYNEQFF. The V and J genes are TRBV7-2 and TRBJ2-1; 9 positions agree with TRBD2. CDR1 is SGHTA, CDR2 FQGNSA, per germline. V was pared by 3 bases and J by 2 bases, with 11 bases of the junction left unmatched. The CDR3 has 18 amino acids. The full variable domain, its missing parts supplied by reference TRBV7-2 and TRBJ2-1, is GAGVSQSPSNKVTEKGKDVELRCDPISGHTALYWYRQSLGQGLEFLIYFQGNSAPDKSGLPSDRFSAERTGGSVSTLTIQRTQQEDSAVYLCASSFSGSSGSTYNEQFFGPGTRLTVL.

The rearrangement links TRBV7-6 to TRBJ1-5; the D is unclear. The CDR3 runs to 14 residues. Germline V gene lookup returns CDR1 SGHVS and CDR2 FNYEAQ. V lost 6 bases, J lost 10 bases, and 19 bases lay in between. The CDR3 nucleotides read TGTGCCAGCAGTTCCGCCTCCACCACCGGACCCCAGCATTTT. This codes for CASSSASTTGPQHF.